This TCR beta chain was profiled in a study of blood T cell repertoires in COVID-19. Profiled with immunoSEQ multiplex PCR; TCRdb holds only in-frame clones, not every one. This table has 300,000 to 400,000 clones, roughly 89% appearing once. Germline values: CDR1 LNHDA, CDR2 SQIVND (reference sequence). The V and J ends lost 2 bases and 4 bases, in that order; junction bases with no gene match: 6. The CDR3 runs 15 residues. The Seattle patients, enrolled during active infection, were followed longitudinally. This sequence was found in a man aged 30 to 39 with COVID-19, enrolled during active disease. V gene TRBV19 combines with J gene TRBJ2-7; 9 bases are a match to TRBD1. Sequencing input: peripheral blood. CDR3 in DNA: TGTGCCAGTAGTATACCGGGACAGGGAAGGTACGAGCAGTACTTC. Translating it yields CASSIPGQGRYEQYF.